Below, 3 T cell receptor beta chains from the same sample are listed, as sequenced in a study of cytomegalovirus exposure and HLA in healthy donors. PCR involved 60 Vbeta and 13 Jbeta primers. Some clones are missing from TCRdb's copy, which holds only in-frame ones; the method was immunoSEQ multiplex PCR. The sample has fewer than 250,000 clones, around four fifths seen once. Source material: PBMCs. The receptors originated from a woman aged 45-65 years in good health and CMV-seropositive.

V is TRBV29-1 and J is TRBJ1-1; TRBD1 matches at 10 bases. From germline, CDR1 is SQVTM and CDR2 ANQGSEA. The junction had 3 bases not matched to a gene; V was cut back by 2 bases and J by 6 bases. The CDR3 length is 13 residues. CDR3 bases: TGCAGCGTTGAACCGGGGACAGGGGCTGAAGCTTTCTTT. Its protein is CSVEPGTGAEAFF.

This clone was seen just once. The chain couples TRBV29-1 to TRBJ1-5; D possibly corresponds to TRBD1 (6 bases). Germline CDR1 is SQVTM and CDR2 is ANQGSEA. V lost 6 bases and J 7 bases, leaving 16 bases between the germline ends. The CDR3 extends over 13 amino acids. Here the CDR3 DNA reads TGCAGCGTCGCACAGGGAGAATCCCAGCCCCAGCATTTT. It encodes CSVAQGESQPQHF.

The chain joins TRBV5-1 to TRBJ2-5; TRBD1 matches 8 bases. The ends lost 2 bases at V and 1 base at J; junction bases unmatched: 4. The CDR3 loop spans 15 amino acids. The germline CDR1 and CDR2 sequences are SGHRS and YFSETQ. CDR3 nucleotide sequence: TGCGCCAGCAGCTTCGCCGACAGGGGCCAAGAGACCCAGTACTTC. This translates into CASSFADRGQETQYF.